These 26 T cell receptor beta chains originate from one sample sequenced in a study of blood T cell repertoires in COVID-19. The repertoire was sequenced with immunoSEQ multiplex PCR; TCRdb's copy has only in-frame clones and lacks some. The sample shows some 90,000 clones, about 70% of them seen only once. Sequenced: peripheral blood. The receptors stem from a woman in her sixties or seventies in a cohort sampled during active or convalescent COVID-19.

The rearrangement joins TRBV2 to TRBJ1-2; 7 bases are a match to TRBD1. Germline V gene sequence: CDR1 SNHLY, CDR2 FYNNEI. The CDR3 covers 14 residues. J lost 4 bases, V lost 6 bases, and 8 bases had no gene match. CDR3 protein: CASRAGGATYGYTF. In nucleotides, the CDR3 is TGTGCCAGCAGGGCAGGGGGAGCGACCTATGGCTACACCTTC.

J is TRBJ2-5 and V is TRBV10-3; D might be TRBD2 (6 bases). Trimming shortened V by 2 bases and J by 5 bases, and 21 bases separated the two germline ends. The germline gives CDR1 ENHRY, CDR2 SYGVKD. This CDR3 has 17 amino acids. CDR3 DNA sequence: TGTGCCATCAGTGAGGGCCCGGAACGGGGGAGGCGGGAGACCCAGTACTTC. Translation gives CAISEGPERGRRETQYF.

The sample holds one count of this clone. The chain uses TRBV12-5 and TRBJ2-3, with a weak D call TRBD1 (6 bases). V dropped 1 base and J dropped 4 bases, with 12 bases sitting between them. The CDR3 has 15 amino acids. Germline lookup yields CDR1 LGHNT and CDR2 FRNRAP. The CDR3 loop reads CASGLGQVSPDTQYF. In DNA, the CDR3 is TGTGCTAGTGGTTTGGGACAGGTCTCACCAGATACGCAGTATTTT.

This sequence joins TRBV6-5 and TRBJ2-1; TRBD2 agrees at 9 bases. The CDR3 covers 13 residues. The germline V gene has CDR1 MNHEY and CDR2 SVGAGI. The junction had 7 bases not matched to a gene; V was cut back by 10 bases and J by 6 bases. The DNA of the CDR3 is TGTGCCACTACTAGCGGGTCCGTCAATGAGCAGTTCTTC. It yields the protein CATTSGSVNEQFF.

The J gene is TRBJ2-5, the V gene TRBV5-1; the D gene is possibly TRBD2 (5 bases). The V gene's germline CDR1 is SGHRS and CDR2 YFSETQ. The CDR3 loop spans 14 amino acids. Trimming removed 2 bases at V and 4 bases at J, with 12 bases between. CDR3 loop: CASSFTSGVETQYF. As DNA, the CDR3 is TGCGCCAGCAGCTTTACTAGTGGCGTAGAGACCCAGTACTTC.

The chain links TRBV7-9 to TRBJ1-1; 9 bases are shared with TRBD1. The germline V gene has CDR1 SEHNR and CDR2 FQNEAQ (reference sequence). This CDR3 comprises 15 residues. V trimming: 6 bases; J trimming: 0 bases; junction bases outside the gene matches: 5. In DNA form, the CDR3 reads TGTGCCAGCAGTCTACAGGGGGCATTGAACACTGAAGCTTTCTTT. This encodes CASSLQGALNTEAFF.

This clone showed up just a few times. The CDR3 protein is CASSLGQGGTYEQYF. The DNA of the CDR3 is TGTGCCAGCAGCTTGGGGCAAGGGGGTACCTACGAGCAGTACTTC. The chain uses TRBV5-6 and TRBJ2-7; TRBD1 is a possible D gene (6 bases). With 0 bases removed from V and 2 bases from J, the gap between germline ends came to 12 bases. This CDR3 contains 15 residues. CDR1 and CDR2 (germline): SGHDT, YYEEEE.

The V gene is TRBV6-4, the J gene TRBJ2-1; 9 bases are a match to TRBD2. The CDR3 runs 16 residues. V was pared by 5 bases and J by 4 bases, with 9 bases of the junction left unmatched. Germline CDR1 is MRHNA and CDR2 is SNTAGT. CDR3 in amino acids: CASSSRGGQTYNEQFF. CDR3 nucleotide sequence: TGTGCCAGCAGTTCGCGGGGGGGACAAACATACAATGAGCAGTTCTTC.

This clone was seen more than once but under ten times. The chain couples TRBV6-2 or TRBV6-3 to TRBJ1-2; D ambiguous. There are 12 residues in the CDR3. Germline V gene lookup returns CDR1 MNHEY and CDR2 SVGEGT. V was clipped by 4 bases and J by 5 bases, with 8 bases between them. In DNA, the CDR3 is TGTGCCAGCAGTTTGCGGGGATATGGCTACACCTTC. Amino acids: CASSLRGYGYTF.

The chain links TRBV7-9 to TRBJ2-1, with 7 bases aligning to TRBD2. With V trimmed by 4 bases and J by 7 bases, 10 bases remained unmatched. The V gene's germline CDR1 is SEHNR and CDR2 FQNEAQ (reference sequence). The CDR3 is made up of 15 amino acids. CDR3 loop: CASSSAGLPVNEQFF. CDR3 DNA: TGTGCCAGCAGCTCCGCGGGACTACCGGTGAATGAGCAGTTCTTC.

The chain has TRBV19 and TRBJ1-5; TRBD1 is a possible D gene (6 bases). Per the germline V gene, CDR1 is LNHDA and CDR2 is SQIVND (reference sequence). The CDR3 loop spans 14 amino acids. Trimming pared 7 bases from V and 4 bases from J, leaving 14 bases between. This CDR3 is CASTLTGDNQPQHF. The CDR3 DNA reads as TGTGCCAGTACCTTGACAGGAGATAATCAGCCCCAGCATTTT.

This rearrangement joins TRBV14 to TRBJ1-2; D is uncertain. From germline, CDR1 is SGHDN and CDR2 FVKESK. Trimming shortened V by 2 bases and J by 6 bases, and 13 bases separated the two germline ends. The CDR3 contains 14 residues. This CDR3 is CASSQLSTVNGYTF. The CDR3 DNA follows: TGTGCCAGCAGCCAATTGTCTACGGTCAATGGCTACACCTTC.

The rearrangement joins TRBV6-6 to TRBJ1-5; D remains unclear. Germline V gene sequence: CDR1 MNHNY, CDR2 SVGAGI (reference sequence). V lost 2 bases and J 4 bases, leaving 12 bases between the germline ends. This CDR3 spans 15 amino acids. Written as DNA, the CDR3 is TGTGCCAGCAGTTACCCGGAGGCGGGTAATCAGCCCCAGCATTTT. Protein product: CASSYPEAGNQPQHF.

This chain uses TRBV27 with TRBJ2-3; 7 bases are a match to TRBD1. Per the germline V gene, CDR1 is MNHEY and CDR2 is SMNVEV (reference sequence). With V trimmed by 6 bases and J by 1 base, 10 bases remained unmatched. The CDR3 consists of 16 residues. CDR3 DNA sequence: TGTGCCAGCAGCCTCAACCTGGGACAGCGCACAGATACGCAGTATTTT. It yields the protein CASSLNLGQRTDTQYF.

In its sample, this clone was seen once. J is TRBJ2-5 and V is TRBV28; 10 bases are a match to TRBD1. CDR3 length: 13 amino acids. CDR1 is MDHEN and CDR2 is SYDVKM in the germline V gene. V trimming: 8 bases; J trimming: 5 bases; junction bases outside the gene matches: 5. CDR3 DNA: TGTGCCAGCCGACGACAGGGGGCGGAGACCCAGTACTTC. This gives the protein CASRRQGAETQYF.

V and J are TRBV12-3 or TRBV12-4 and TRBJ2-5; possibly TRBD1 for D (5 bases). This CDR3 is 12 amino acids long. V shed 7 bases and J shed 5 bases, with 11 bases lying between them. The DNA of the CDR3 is TGTGCCAGCACCCAGGGTTCGGAGACCCAGTACTTC. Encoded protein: CASTQGSETQYF.

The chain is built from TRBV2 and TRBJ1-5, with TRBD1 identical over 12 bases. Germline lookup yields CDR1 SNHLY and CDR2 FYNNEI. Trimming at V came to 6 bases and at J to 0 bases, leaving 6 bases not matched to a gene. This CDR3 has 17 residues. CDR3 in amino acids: CASRPGQGAGSNQPQHF. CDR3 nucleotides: TGTGCCAGCAGGCCGGGACAGGGGGCTGGTAGCAATCAGCCCCAGCATTTT.

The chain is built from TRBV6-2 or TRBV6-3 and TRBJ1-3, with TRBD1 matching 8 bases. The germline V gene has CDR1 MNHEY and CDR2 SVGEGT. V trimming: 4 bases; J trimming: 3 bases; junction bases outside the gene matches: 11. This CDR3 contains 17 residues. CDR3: CASSSFLDRDLGNTIYF. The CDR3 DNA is TGTGCCAGCAGTTCCTTCCTGGACAGGGATCTTGGAAACACCATATATTTT.

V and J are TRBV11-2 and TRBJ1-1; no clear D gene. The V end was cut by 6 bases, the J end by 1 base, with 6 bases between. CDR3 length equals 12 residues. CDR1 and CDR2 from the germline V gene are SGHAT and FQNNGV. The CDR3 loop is CASRQPNTEAFF. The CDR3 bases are TGTGCCAGCAGACAACCGAACACTGAAGCTTTCTTT.

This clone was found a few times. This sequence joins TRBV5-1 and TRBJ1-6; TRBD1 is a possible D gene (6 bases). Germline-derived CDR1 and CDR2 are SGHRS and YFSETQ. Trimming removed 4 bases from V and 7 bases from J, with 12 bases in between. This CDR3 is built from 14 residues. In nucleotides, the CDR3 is TGCGCCAGCAGCCGCTCAGGGGTAAATTCACCCCTCCACTTT. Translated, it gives CASSRSGVNSPLHF.

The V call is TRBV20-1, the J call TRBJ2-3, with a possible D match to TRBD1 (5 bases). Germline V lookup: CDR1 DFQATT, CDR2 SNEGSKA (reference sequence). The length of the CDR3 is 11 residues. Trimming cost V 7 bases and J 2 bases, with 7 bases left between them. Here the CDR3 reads CSVGLTDTQYF. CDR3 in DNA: TGCAGTGTGGGGCTCACAGATACGCAGTATTTT.

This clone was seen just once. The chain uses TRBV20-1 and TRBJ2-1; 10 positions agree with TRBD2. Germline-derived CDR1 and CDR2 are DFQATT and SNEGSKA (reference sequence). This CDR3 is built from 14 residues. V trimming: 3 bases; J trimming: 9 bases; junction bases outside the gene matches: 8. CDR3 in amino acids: CSASYSGGAGEQFF. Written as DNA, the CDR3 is TGCAGTGCTAGTTACAGCGGGGGGGCCGGTGAGCAGTTCTTC.

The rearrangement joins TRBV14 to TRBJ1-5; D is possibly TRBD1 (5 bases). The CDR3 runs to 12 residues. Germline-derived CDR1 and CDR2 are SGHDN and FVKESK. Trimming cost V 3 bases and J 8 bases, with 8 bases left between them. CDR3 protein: CASSQGREPQHF. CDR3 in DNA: TGTGCCAGCAGCCAGGGCAGGGAGCCCCAGCATTTT.

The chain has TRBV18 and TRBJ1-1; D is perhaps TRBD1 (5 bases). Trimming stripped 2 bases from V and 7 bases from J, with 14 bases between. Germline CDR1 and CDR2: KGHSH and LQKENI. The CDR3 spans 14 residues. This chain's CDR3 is CASSPAGPHGEAFF. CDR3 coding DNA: TGTGCCAGCTCACCAGCGGGGCCTCACGGTGAAGCTTTCTTT. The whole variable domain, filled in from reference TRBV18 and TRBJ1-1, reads NAGVMQNPRHLVRRRGQEARLRCSPMKGHSHVYWYRQLPEEGLKFMVYLQKENIIDESGMPKERFSAEFPKEGPSILRIQQVVRGDSAAYFCASSPAGPHGEAFFGQGTRLTVV.

CDR3 in amino acids: CASIRPGGDYGYTF. The CDR3, as DNA: TGTGCCAGCATCCGACCGGGGGGGGACTATGGCTACACCTTC. This rearrangement joins TRBV7-9 to TRBJ1-2; D possibly corresponds to TRBD1 (5 bases). V lost 7 bases and J 3 bases, leaving 15 bases between the germline ends. This CDR3 comprises 14 residues. Germline V lookup: CDR1 SEHNR, CDR2 FQNEAQ (reference sequence).

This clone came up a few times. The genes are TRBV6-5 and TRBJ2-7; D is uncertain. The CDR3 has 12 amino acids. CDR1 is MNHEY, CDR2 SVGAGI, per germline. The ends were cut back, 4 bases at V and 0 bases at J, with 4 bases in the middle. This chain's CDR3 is CASSSSSYEQYF. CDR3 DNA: TGTGCCAGCAGTTCGAGCTCCTACGAGCAGTACTTC.